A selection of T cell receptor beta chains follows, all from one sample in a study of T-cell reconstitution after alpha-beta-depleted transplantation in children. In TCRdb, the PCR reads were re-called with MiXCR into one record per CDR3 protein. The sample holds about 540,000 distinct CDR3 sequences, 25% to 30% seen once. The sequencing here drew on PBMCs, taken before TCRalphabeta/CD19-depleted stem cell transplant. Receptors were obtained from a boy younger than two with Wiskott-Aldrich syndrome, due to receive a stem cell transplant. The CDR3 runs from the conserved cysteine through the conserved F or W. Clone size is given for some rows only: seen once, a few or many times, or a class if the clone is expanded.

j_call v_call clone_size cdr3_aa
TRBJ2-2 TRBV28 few CASSFEVVGPNTGELFF
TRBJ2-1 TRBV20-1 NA CSALGRGNEQFF
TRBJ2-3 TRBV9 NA CASSVGAVTDTQYF
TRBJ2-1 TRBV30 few CAWSIGGTGSRNEQFF
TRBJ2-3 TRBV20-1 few CSASTLAGGPSDTQYF
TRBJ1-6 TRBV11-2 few CASSLRGGGRGSSPLHF
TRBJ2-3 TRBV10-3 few CAISQLAGGPEDTQYF
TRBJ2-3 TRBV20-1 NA CSAKSVAADTQYF
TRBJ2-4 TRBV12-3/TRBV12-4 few CASSLSDPNIQYF
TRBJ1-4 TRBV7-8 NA CASSLAPGKTNEKLFF
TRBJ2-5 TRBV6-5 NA CASSYKGQRGETQYF
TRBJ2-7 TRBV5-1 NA CASTRTGGQYEQYF
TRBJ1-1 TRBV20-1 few CSAPKTRGLGTEAFF
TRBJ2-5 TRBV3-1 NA CASSQEGTSGRARETQYF
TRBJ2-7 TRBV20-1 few CSAFRTEQYF
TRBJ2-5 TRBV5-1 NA CASSYRSQETQYF
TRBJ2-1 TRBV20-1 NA CSARVFSSYNEQFF
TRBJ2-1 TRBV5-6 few CASSLLAGQWSHEQFF
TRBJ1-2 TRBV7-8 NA CASSLAEMMYGYTF
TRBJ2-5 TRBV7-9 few CASSWTSGDQETQYF
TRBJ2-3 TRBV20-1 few CSRNLAGAPPYEDTQYF
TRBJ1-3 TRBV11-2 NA CASSFSFVAGNTIYF
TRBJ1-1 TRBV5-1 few CASSWRTGPTEAFF
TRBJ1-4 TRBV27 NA CASSRAANEKLFF
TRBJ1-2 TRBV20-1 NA CSAVPGQGSGGYTF
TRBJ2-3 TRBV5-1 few CASSLAAVPSTDTQYF
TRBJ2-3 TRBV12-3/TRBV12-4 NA CASRSQGTGEDTQYF
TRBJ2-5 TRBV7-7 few CASSQSGGMEETQYF
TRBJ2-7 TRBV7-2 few CASSQRLDGQYF
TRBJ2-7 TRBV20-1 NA CSARGGYSYEQYF
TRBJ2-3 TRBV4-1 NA CASSQASGFTDTQYF
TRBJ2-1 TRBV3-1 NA CASSQGWFLAANNEQFF
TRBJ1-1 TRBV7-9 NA CASSYRDKRNTEAFF
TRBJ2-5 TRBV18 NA CASSPRPETQYF
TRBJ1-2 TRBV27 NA CASSLSGSGYTF
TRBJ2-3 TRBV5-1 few CASSSIPLDTQYF
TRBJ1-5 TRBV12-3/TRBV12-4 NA CASSLGTRQPQHF
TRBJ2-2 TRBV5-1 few CASSYGDTGELFF
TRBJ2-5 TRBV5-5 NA CASSSEGRVETQYF
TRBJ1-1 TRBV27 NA CASSSKQGVATEAFF
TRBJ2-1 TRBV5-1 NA CASSSDFEQFF
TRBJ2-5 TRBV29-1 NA CSVYLDSLKETQYF
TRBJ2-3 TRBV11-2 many CASSLDLRADTQYF
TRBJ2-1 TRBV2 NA CASSGQGPRWFF
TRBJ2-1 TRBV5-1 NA CASSLDPLSYNEQFF